The rows below give T cell receptor beta chains drawn from one sample of a study of OX40 agonist ivuxolimab in advanced cancers. Some clones are missing from TCRdb's copy, which holds only in-frame ones; the method was immunoSEQ multiplex PCR. The data hold some 70,000 clones, with about four fifths observed a single time. This material consisted of CD4+ or CD8+ T cells sorted from blood, taken in a trial of the OX40 agonist ivuxolimab. These receptors all come from an adult with an advanced solid tumor such as melanoma, head and neck, liver or kidney cancer. The CDR3 runs from the conserved cysteine through the conserved F or W. D genes are given only for firm matches. Not every row has a clone size; where given, it reads once, few, many or a size class.

>TRBJ2-2|TRBV7-6|.|.
TGTGCCAGCAGCTTAGCGTCGCGCGGCTCCCCCGGGGAGCTGTTTTTT
CASSLASRGSPGELFF
>TRBJ1-2|TRBV6-1|.|.
TGTGCCAGCACCCAAGACAGATTCTATGGCTACACCTTC
CASTQDRFYGYTF
>TRBJ2-5|TRBV5-1|.|TRBD2
TGCGCCAGCAGCGGGAGGGGCCGGCAAGAGACCCAGTACTTC
CASSGRGRQETQYF
>TRBJ2-4|TRBV2|.|.
TGTGCCAGCAGTGAACGGGGGACAAACATTCAGTACTTC
CASSERGTNIQYF
>TRBJ2-2|TRBV5-1|.|.
TGCGCCAGCAGCCCTGACTTCCGGGCGCGCACCGGGGAGCTGTTTTTT
CASSPDFRARTGELFF
>TRBJ2-4|TRBV7-8|.|.
TGTGCCAGCAGCTTGTCGACAGAAAACATTCAGTACTTC
CASSLSTENIQYF
>TRBJ1-3|TRBV6-1|.|.
TGTGCCAGCAGTGAATCTAGGCTCCGAACTGGAAACACCATATATTTT
CASSESRLRTGNTIYF
>TRBJ2-1|TRBV21-1|.|.
TGTGCCAGAGACGGGACTTACCTTCGAATGGAGCAGTTCTTC
CARDGTYLRMEQFF
>TRBJ1-5|TRBV10-3|.|.
TGTGCCACCTCGACGGGGACCAATCAGCCCCAGCATTTT
CATSTGTNQPQHF
>TRBJ2-5|TRBV28|.|TRBD2
TGTGCCAGCAGTTCACGACTAGCGGGGGGTCTAGGGGAGACCCAGTACTTC
CASSSRLAGGLGETQYF
>TRBJ2-3|TRBV25-1|.|TRBD1
TGTGCCAGCAGTACACAGGGGCTGGAAGTTACGCAGTATTTT
CASSTQGLEVTQYF
>TRBJ1-2|TRBV5-6|.|.
TGTGCCAGCAGCTCACCGACCCGGGGTCGTGGCTACACCTTC
CASSSPTRGRGYTF
>TRBJ1-6|TRBV30|few|.
TGTGCCTGGCTACGCTCTGCGGGATCACCCCTCCACTTT
CAWLRSAGSPLHF